These T cell receptor beta chains were read from a single sample in a study of CD8 T cells in ankylosing spondylitis. TCRdb re-analysed the 5' RACE reads in MiXCR, keeping a single row per CDR3 protein. This sample has 200,000 to 250,000 distinct CDR3 sequences, with about a sixth found just once. The specimen was blood, either unsorted or a sorted T cell fraction (not recorded which). Receptor source: a male donor with ankylosing spondylitis. Both conserved end residues are part of each CDR3. The D gene is left open where the match is weak. Clone size, where shown, is once, few, many, or a class for clones that have expanded.

TRBD2	TRBV27	few	TRBJ2-1	TGTGCCAGCAGTTTTTCGCTAGCGGGAGTTGAGCAGTTCTTC	CASSFSLAGVEQFF
.	TRBV27	.	TRBJ2-2	TGTGCCAGCAGTTTATCGGTATCGGGGTCCGGGGAGCTGTTTTTT	CASSLSVSGSGELFF
.	TRBV19	.	TRBJ2-3	TGTGCCAGTCGAGCCTTTATAGCGGATACGCAGTATTTT	CASRAFIADTQYF
.	TRBV12-3/TRBV12-4	.	TRBJ2-2	TGTGCCAGCAGTTTGATAGGACTACCGAACACCGGGGAGCTGTTTTTT	CASSLIGLPNTGELFF
.	TRBV10-3	.	TRBJ2-3	TGTGCCTCCCGAGCGGAGTTTGAGGATACGCAGTATTTT	CASRAEFEDTQYF
.	TRBV12-3/TRBV12-4	.	TRBJ2-7	TGTGCCAGCAGTTCCCGGGGGACCTACGAGCAGTACTTC	CASSSRGTYEQYF
.	TRBV6-1	.	TRBJ2-2	TGTGCCAGCAGAACTGGGACCACCGGGGAGCTGTTTTTT	CASRTGTTGELFF
TRBD1	TRBV20-1	.	TRBJ2-7	TGCAGTGCTAGAGGGGACAGGGCCTCAAACCCTTCCGAGCAGTACTTC	CSARGDRASNPSEQYF
.	TRBV9	.	TRBJ2-2	TGTGCCAGCAGCGTCTGGCGGGGGCCTCGGACCACCGGGGAGCTGTTTTTT	CASSVWRGPRTTGELFF
TRBD2	TRBV7-8	few	TRBJ2-7	TGTGCCAGCAGCGCCCTAGCGGGGGCGTACGAGCAGTACTTC	CASSALAGAYEQYF
TRBD2	TRBV12-3/TRBV12-4	.	TRBJ2-1	TGTGCCAGCAGTTTACGGCTAGCGGACAATGAGCAGTTCTTC	CASSLRLADNEQFF
.	TRBV24-1	.	TRBJ2-1	TGTGCCACCAGTGTTTCGAGCAATGAGCAGTTCTTC	CATSVSSNEQFF
.	TRBV12-3/TRBV12-4	few	TRBJ1-2	TGTGCCAGCAGGCCCGGGCGTCTAAGGGACTATGGCTACACCTTC	CASRPGRLRDYGYTF
.	TRBV9	few	TRBJ2-2	TGTGCCAGCAGCGTAACCTCCATCGCGAACACCGGGGAGCTGTTTTTT	CASSVTSIANTGELFF
.	TRBV11-2	.	TRBJ2-3	TGTGCCAGCAGCCCGTTGAAGCACTACAGCACAGATACGCAGTATTTT	CASSPLKHYSTDTQYF
TRBD1	TRBV24-1	.	TRBJ2-3	TGTGCCACCAGCGGGACAGGCTTCACAGATACGCAGTATTTT	CATSGTGFTDTQYF
.	TRBV20-1	.	TRBJ2-7	TGCAGTGCTAGAGAAATCCCAGGACAGTGGCCCCACGAGCAGTACTTC	CSAREIPGQWPHEQYF
.	TRBV5-1	many	TRBJ2-5	TGCGCCAGCAGCTTGTCAGGTCCTCAAGAGACCCAGTACTTC	CASSLSGPQETQYF
.	TRBV10-3	.	TRBJ2-5	TGTGCCATCAGTGATGTTCTAGTTGACTACCAAGAGACCCAGTACTTC	CAISDVLVDYQETQYF
.	TRBV12-5	.	TRBJ2-7	TGTGCTAGTGGTGTGACTGCGGCCTACGAGCAGTACTTC	CASGVTAAYEQYF
.	TRBV3-1	few	TRBJ1-4	TGTGCCAGCAGCCAAGGCTGGATTTGGGTATCGGAGGCTAATGAAAAACTGTTTTTT	CASSQGWIWVSEANEKLFF
TRBD2	TRBV4-3	.	TRBJ2-1	TGCGCCAGCAGCCAGGAGCTAGCGGTTTATTACAATGAGCAGTTCTTC	CASSQELAVYYNEQFF
.	TRBV7-2	few	TRBJ2-2	TGTGCCAGCAGCGCGGCTCTGAACACCGGGGAGCTGTTTTTT	CASSAALNTGELFF
TRBD1	TRBV30	.	TRBJ2-7	TGTGCCTGGGGTTTGGACAGGGACCAACACGAGCAGTACTTC	CAWGLDRDQHEQYF
TRBD1	TRBV5-5	.	TRBJ2-5	TGTGCCAGCAGCTCTATGGACAGGGGGCAAGAGACCCAGTACTTC	CASSSMDRGQETQYF
TRBD2	TRBV13	.	TRBJ2-2	TGTGCCAGCAGCCCGGGGACTAGCAAGGCCGGGGAGCTGTTTTTT	CASSPGTSKAGELFF
.	TRBV5-6	.	TRBJ2-1	TGTGCCAGCAGCTTTGGTAGCGGACGGCAGTTCTTC	CASSFGSGRQFF
.	TRBV4-1	few	TRBJ2-3	TGCGCCAGCAGCCAAGGCCAGGGCAGGTATACGCAGTATTTT	CASSQGQGRYTQYF